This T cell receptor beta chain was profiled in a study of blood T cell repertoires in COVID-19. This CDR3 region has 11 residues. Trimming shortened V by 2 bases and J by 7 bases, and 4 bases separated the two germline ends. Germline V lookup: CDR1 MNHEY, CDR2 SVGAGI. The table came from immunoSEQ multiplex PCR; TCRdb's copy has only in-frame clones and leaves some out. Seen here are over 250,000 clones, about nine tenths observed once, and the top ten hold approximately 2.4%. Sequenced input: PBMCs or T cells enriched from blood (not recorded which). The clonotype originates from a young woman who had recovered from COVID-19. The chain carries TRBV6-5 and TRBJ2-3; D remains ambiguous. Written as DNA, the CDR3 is TGTGCCAGCAGTTACCTTAATACGCAGTATTTT. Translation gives CASSYLNTQYF.